This entry lists 18 T cell receptor beta chains sequenced from one sample in a study of vaccination and CD4 T cells after COVID-19 (dated by TCRdb to between 2021 and 2023). Antigen specificity for these receptors is unknown. The treatment or condition label here, explained by the study, means: approximately 10-day PBMC culture with coronavirus spike peptide pools or control peptides (ViraFEST assay). Receptor amplification or capture employed PCR. Sequencing relied on an Illumina iSeq 100. TCR sequencing of DNA from cultured CD4+ T cells used the Oncomine TCR Beta short-read assay at the Johns Hopkins FTIC core. Using fastp trimming at Q25 and MiXCR clonotype assembly, TCRdb reanalyzed the public sequencing data and kept in-frame beta chains. Each entry merges the rows of one CDR3 protein and shows their most common DNA and genes. This sample holds about 13,000 distinct CDR3 sequences; roughly two fifths were observed only once. About 8.6% of the sample rests with the top ten.

The sequencing input was CD4+ T cells from blood, cultured in vitro. Source of these receptors: a human donor who had recovered from COVID-19.

The chain links TRBV19 to TRBJ2-3; 8 bases map to TRBD2. V lost 6 bases and J lost 5; bases outside the gene matches: 7. CDR3 length equals 14 residues. Germline CDR1 reads LNHDA; CDR2 reads SQIVND (reference sequence). Here the CDR3 DNA reads TGTGCCAGTAGCCCCGGGGGGGTGAAAGATACGCAGTATTTT. Translated, it gives CASSPGGVKDTQYF. Based on the CDR3 plus reference TRBV19 and TRBJ2-3, the full variable domain is DGGITQSPKYLFRKEGQNVTLSCEQNLNHDAMYWYRQDPGQGLRLIYYSQIVNDFQKGDIAEGYSVSREKKESFPLTVTSAQKNPTAFYLCASSPGGVKDTQYFGPGTRLTVL.

This chain uses TRBV20-1 with TRBJ1-3; D remains unclear. Germline values: CDR1 DFQATT, CDR2 SNEGSKA (reference sequence). The ends were cut back, 0 bases at V and 0 bases at J, with 12 bases in the middle. The CDR3 is 16 residues long. CDR3 DNA sequence: TGCAGTGCTAGAGATAGCGACGGATCCTCTGGAAACACCATATATTTT. Its protein is CSARDSDGSSGNTIYF.

The chain couples TRBV5-4 to TRBJ2-5, with a weak D call TRBD1 (5 bases). V lost 2 bases and J lost 5, with 10 bases in between. This CDR3 has 13 residues. CDR1 is SGHNT and CDR2 is YYREEE in the germline V gene (reference sequence). The CDR3 DNA reads as TGTGCCAGCAGCTTCGGTTCAGGGGAGACCCAGTACTTC. It specifies CASSFGSGETQYF.

In DNA form, the CDR3 reads TGTGCCAGCAGTTTATTTCTGGCGACTGAAGCTTTCTTT. Its protein is CASSLFLATEAFF. The genes are TRBV27 and TRBJ1-1; D remains ambiguous. This CDR3 is 13 amino acids long. Looked up from germline, CDR1 is MNHEY and CDR2 is SMNVEV (reference sequence). Trimming took 1 base from V and 5 from J, leaving 8 bases between them.

The V call is TRBV20-1, the J call TRBJ1-6; 9 bases line up with TRBD1. Germline V lookup: CDR1 DFQATT, CDR2 SNEGSKA (reference sequence). The CDR3 spans 14 residues. With 6 bases clipped from V and 5 bases from J, the junction kept 5 bases outside the gene matches. For the CDR3, the DNA is TGCAGTGCCAATGACAGGGGGGATAATTCACCCCTCCACTTT. This gives the protein CSANDRGDNSPLHF.

The chain recombines TRBV6-2 or TRBV6-3 with TRBJ2-2; D unresolved. The V gene lost 7 bases and the J gene lost 1 base, with 10 bases spanning the gap. This CDR3 has 14 residues. The germline V gene encodes CDR1 MNHEY and CDR2 SVGEGT. The CDR3 loop is CASTRAGNTGELFF. CDR3 DNA sequence: TGTGCCAGCACCAGAGCAGGGAACACCGGGGAGCTGTTTTTT.

The chain links TRBV5-1 to TRBJ2-7; the match to TRBD1 covers 11 bases. The CDR3 is made up of 14 amino acids. From germline, CDR1 is SGHRS and CDR2 YFSETQ. With 8 bases clipped from V and 6 bases from J, the junction kept 10 bases outside the gene matches. The CDR3 here is CASQFIGTGGEQYF. CDR3 DNA: TGCGCCAGTCAATTCATAGGGACAGGGGGCGAGCAGTACTTC. The variable domain in full, with the rest retrieved from reference TRBV5-1 and TRBJ2-7, is KAGVTQTPRYLIKTRGQQVTLSCSPISGHRSVSWYQQTPGQGLQFLFEYFSETQRNKGNFPGRFSGRQFSNSRSEMNVSTLELGDSALYLCASQFIGTGGEQYFGPGTRLTVT.

There are a few counts of this clonotype. V is TRBV7-7 and J is TRBJ1-1, with D uncertain. V lost 5 bases and J 4 bases, leaving 11 bases between the germline ends. This CDR3 contains 13 residues. Germline V gives CDR1 SSHAT, CDR2 FNYEAQ (reference sequence). The CDR3 nucleotides are TGTGCCAGCAGCCCGACCGACTTCACTGAAGCTTTCTTT. This gives the protein CASSPTDFTEAFF. Full variable domain (remainder filled in from reference TRBV7-7 and TRBJ1-1): GAGVSQSPRYKVTKRGQDVTLRCDPISSHATLYWYQQALGQGPEFLTYFNYEAQPDKSGLPSDRFSAERPEGSISTLTIQRTEQRDSAMYRCASSPTDFTEAFFGQGTRLTVV.

The V and J genes are TRBV20-1 and TRBJ1-1; D not resolved. V was clipped by 0 bases and J by 1 base, with 6 bases between them. The CDR3 runs 13 residues. Germline assignment: CDR1 DFQATT and CDR2 SNEGSKA (reference sequence). In DNA form, the CDR3 reads TGCAGTGCTAGAGAGGCACAGAACACTGAAGCTTTCTTT. Its translation: CSAREAQNTEAFF.

The rearrangement uses TRBV18 and TRBJ1-1; weak D call: TRBD1 (5 bases). Germline lookup yields CDR1 KGHSH and CDR2 LQKENI. The CDR3 totals 14 residues. The germline V and J ends were trimmed by 2 bases and 1 base, with 8 bases remaining between them. The CDR3, as DNA: TGTGCCAGCTCACCATTTCAGGGGAACACTGAAGCTTTCTTT. Translating it yields CASSPFQGNTEAFF.

This clonotype has just a few counts. The chain is built from TRBV4-1 and TRBJ1-1; tentative D call: TRBD1 (5 bases). Looked up from germline, CDR1 is MGHRA and CDR2 is YSYEKL. The CDR3 consists of 13 residues. Trimming took 2 bases from V and 7 from J, leaving 11 bases between them. The CDR3 DNA sequence: TGCGCCAGCAGCCAATTTTCGACAGATGAAGCTTTCTTT. The encoded protein is CASSQFSTDEAFF.

The chain couples TRBV6-2 or TRBV6-3 to TRBJ2-3; 10 nucleotides agree with TRBD2. V lost 4 bases, J lost 4 bases, and 11 bases stayed unmatched. This CDR3 has 17 residues. Germline loops: CDR1 MNHEY, CDR2 SVGEGT. CDR3 bases: TGTGCCAGCAGTTTTTCAGCGGGGGGGACTACTGCAGATACGCAGTATTTT. Translation: CASSFSAGGTTADTQYF.

The V gene is TRBV27, the J gene TRBJ2-3; weak D call: TRBD1 (5 bases). Trimming took off 6 bases at V and 1 base at J, with 8 bases between the two ends. The CDR3 is made up of 13 amino acids. Germline V gene data show CDR1 as MNHEY and CDR2 as SMNVEV (reference sequence). The CDR3 sequence: CASRKGGTDTQYF. For the CDR3, the DNA is TGTGCCAGCAGAAAAGGGGGCACAGATACGCAGTATTTT.

The chain recombines TRBV6-5 with TRBJ2-7; 7 bases match TRBD1. V was pared by 4 bases and J by 4 bases, with 10 bases of the junction left unmatched. Germline assignment: CDR1 MNHEY and CDR2 SVGAGI. The CDR3 contains 15 residues. CDR3 residues: CASSSTLTGWYEQYF. CDR3 nucleotide sequence: TGTGCCAGCAGTTCCACCTTGACAGGGTGGTACGAGCAGTACTTC.

The chain has TRBV27 and TRBJ2-2; no clear D. V lost 5 bases, J lost 5 bases, and 15 bases lay in between. CDR1 and CDR2 from the germline V gene are MNHEY and SMNVEV (reference sequence). The CDR3 runs 15 residues. The CDR3 loop is CASSITRISTGELFF. CDR3 bases: TGTGCCAGCAGTATTACACGAATCTCTACCGGGGAGCTGTTTTTT.

DNA for the CDR3: TGTGCCAGCAGTTACAATAGCGGGCTCTCCTACGAGCAGTACTTC. This translates into CASSYNSGLSYEQYF. V usage is TRBV11-1 and J usage is TRBJ2-7; 7 nucleotides match TRBD2. Germline V gene lookup returns CDR1 SGHAT and CDR2 FQDESV (reference sequence). J gave up 0 bases and V 6 bases, and 8 bases lay outside the gene matches. The CDR3 extends over 15 amino acids.

There are a few counts of this clonotype. The CDR3 here is CAWSPQQGLVYGYTF. The CDR3 DNA reads as TGTGCCTGGAGTCCCCAACAGGGCCTCGTCTATGGCTACACCTTC. The chain uses TRBV30 and TRBJ1-2; the D gene is possibly TRBD1 (6 bases). The ends were cut back, 2 bases at V and 4 bases at J, with 17 bases in the middle. From germline, CDR1 is GTSNPN and CDR2 SVGIG (reference sequence). This CDR3 comprises 15 residues.

This rearrangement joins TRBV20-1 to TRBJ2-7; either TRBD1 or TRBD2 may supply D (5 bases each). There are 13 residues in the CDR3. The germline gives CDR1 DFQATT, CDR2 SNEGSKA (reference sequence). Deletions cut 3 bases from V and 9 bases from J, with 18 bases between. The chain's CDR3 is CSARDPREKVQYF. The DNA for the CDR3 is TGCAGTGCTAGGGATCCCAGGGAGAAGGTGCAGTACTTC.